This TCR beta chain emerged from a study of cytomegalovirus exposure and HLA in healthy donors. Trimming shortened V by 1 base and J by 4 bases, and 11 bases separated the two germline ends. The CDR3 runs to 14 residues. Germline V gene data show CDR1 as SQVTM and CDR2 as ANQGSEA. Vbeta (60) and Jbeta (13) primers were used in the PCR. Using immunoSEQ multiplex PCR, the repertoire was profiled, and TCRdb retains in-frame clones only, with some absent. The data hold some 140,000 clones, with more than 75% observed a single time. Sequencing used PBMCs. The TCR sequence derives from a man aged 25 to 40 in good health and CMV-seronegative. V gene TRBV29-1 combines with J gene TRBJ1-3; no definite D call. The CDR3 DNA reads TGCAGCGTTGAAGTACAGCTTGCGGGAAACACCATATATTTT. Translation gives CSVEVQLAGNTIYF.